The sequence of this TCR beta chain was determined in a study of long-term antiretroviral therapy in people with HIV. The study's findings and limits: Versus controls, repertoires in people with HIV had narrower CDR3 length ranges.

On this clone: Its antigen remains unidentified.

Germline CDR1 reads MNHNY; CDR2 reads SVGAGI (reference sequence). V was cut by 6 bases and J by 2 bases, with 16 bases left in between. The CDR3 runs to 15 residues. At the survey level, the v3.0 immunoSEQ assay was run. The data were produced by immunoSEQ multiplex PCR, yet TCRdb's version contains in-frame clones alone and is incomplete. The table has over 5,500 clones, approximately 83% seen once. Two or more post-ART PBMC samples, plus at least one pre-ART sample, were available for each donor. The starting material was unsorted PBMCs, obtained 3.7 years after starting antiretroviral therapy. The receptor comes from a woman aged 50 to 65 with HIV. V and J are TRBV6-6 and TRBJ1-1, with a possible D match to TRBD1 (5 bases). The CDR3 here is CASRDNRIYNTEAFF. CDR3 DNA: TGTGCCAGCAGGGACAACAGAATCTATAACACTGAAGCTTTCTTT.